The following is a T cell receptor beta chain sequence with its context. Trimming took 0 bases from V and 8 from J, leaving 19 bases between them. The CDR3 extends over 16 amino acids. Looked up from germline, CDR1 is MNHEY and CDR2 is SVGAGI. The table came from immunoSEQ multiplex PCR; TCRdb's copy has only in-frame clones and leaves some out. The sample has about 140,000 clones; roughly nine tenths are singletons. The sample is drawn from a study of control samples from healthy donors and cancer patients. The chain joins TRBV6-5 to TRBJ1-2; no clear D gene. The origin of this receptor is a man between 18 and 29 years old in good health. Material for sequencing was blood. The CDR3 sequence is CASSYSLRVKATGYTF. The CDR3, as DNA: TGTGCCAGCAGTTACTCTCTCCGGGTAAAGGCTACAGGCTACACCTTC.